Presented here are 7 T cell receptor beta chains from one specimen sequenced in a study of T cells expressing NK-cell markers. TCRdb reprocessed the 5' RACE reads; each CDR3 protein has one entry and no DNA is given. Recorded for this sample: some 280,000 distinct CDR3 sequences. The sample was blood T cells: a sorted CD56 or NKG2C T cell subset, CD4+ or CD8+ T cells, or bulk PBMC T cells (not recorded which). The receptors come from a man younger than 30 in good health.

The chain links TRBV24-1 to TRBJ2-5; TCRdb gives TRBD1 as the D gene, but with no DNA this cannot be confirmed. This CDR3 comprises 17 residues. In germline, CDR1 is KGHDR, CDR2 SFDVKD. This CDR3 reads CATSDGRIRDSQETQYF.

The CDR3 here is CASSPTSALGGFF. V is TRBV12-3 or TRBV12-4 and J is TRBJ2-1; no DNA is available, so the TRBD2 call from TCRdb remains unchecked. This CDR3 has 13 amino acids.

V gene TRBV29-1 combines with J gene TRBJ2-3; TCRdb's D call of TRBD2 is untestable without DNA. This CDR3 region has 16 residues. The germline gives CDR1 SQVTM, CDR2 ANQGSEA. The CDR3 loop is CSVGSSGLTSTDTQYF.

The chain has TRBV6-1 and TRBJ2-1; lacking DNA, the TRBD2 call made by TCRdb goes unchecked. This CDR3 is built from 19 residues. Germline CDR1 reads MNHNS; CDR2 reads SASEGT. The CDR3 protein is CASRRLAGGPRSSYNEQFF.

V and J are TRBV12-3 or TRBV12-4 and TRBJ2-3. The CDR3 has 12 residues. The CDR3 reads CASSPRRDPAYF.

The gene calls are TRBV27 and TRBJ1-2; TCRdb's D call, TRBD1, is unchecked because there is no DNA. The CDR3 extends over 13 amino acids. Germline V CDR1 and CDR2: MNHEY, SMNVEV (reference sequence). CDR3: CASSFRDSSGYTF.

The V and J genes are TRBV27 and TRBJ1-2; the TRBD1 assignment by TCRdb is unverifiable without DNA. From germline, CDR1 is MNHEY and CDR2 SMNVEV (reference sequence). This CDR3 comprises 16 residues. CDR3 protein: CASSLWGTPSAYGYTF.